A selection of T cell receptor beta chains follows, all from one sample in a study of blood T cell repertoires in COVID-19. Only in-frame clones appear in the TCRdb table, and some are missing; sequencing was by immunoSEQ multiplex PCR. This table has about 59,000 clones, around 70% appearing once. The sample taken for sequencing was peripheral blood. The receptors derive from a woman aged 50 to 60 with active or convalescent COVID-19. CDR3s include the opening cysteine and the closing phenylalanine or tryptophan. Size tells how often a clone was seen (once, few, many) or the class of an expanded clone, and some rows leave it out.

abundance: -
j_gene: TRBJ2-2
v_gene: TRBV27
len: 15
CDR3aa: CASSLTSVGTGELFF

abundance: once
j_gene: TRBJ2-7
v_gene: TRBV27
len: 13
CDR3aa: CASAPSAFGEQYF

abundance: once
j_gene: TRBJ1-3
v_gene: TRBV6-5
len: 15
CDR3aa: CASKTEINSGNTIYF

abundance: -
j_gene: TRBJ1-6
v_gene: TRBV11-2
len: 15
CDR3aa: CASSFGTGDSSPLHF

abundance: once
j_gene: TRBJ2-7
v_gene: TRBV29-1
len: 15
CDR3aa: CSVAPGTGSSYEQYF

abundance: -
j_gene: TRBJ2-1
v_gene: TRBV7-9
len: 17
CDR3aa: CASSLRPDRGIYNEQFF

abundance: -
j_gene: TRBJ2-5
v_gene: TRBV6-5
len: 13
CDR3aa: CASRPYLVETQYF

abundance: -
j_gene: TRBJ1-6
v_gene: TRBV5-1
len: 14
CDR3aa: CASSRDREISPLHF

abundance: -
j_gene: TRBJ2-7
v_gene: TRBV10-3
len: 15
CDR3aa: CAIRDRTSGTHEQYF

abundance: few
j_gene: TRBJ2-4
v_gene: TRBV23-1
len: 15
CDR3aa: CASSQSIQWGGIQYF

abundance: -
j_gene: TRBJ2-7
v_gene: TRBV27
len: 14
CDR3aa: CASRLTGVSYEQYF

abundance: few
j_gene: TRBJ2-2
v_gene: TRBV7-8
len: 11
CDR3aa: CASSPRGELFF

abundance: once
j_gene: TRBJ1-5
v_gene: TRBV19
len: 15
CDR3aa: CASSLNQGFNQPQHF

abundance: few
j_gene: TRBJ2-1
v_gene: TRBV29-1
len: 14
CDR3aa: CSVGLRGPHNEQFF

abundance: -
j_gene: TRBJ2-7
v_gene: TRBV20-1
len: 11
CDR3aa: CSALASYEQYF

abundance: -
j_gene: TRBJ2-4
v_gene: TRBV29-1
len: 16
CDR3aa: CSARGQGEESKNIQYF

abundance: -
j_gene: TRBJ1-3
v_gene: TRBV4-1
len: 16
CDR3aa: CASSRSGVTSGNTIYF

abundance: -
j_gene: TRBJ2-7
v_gene: TRBV19
len: 14
CDR3aa: CASSTLSGAYEQYF

abundance: -
j_gene: TRBJ2-5
v_gene: TRBV15
len: 14
CDR3aa: CATSRGTQQETQYF

abundance: -
j_gene: TRBJ1-4
v_gene: TRBV29-1
len: 14
CDR3aa: CSVAGTPTNEKLFF

abundance: -
j_gene: TRBJ1-4
v_gene: TRBV10-3
len: 15
CDR3aa: CAISEMVGANEKLFF

abundance: few
j_gene: TRBJ2-2
v_gene: TRBV3-1/TRBV3-2
len: 15
CDR3aa: CASSRREGRTGELFF

abundance: -
j_gene: TRBJ2-1
v_gene: TRBV3-1/TRBV3-2
len: 16
CDR3aa: CASSLLTSGRPYEQFF

abundance: many
j_gene: TRBJ1-2
v_gene: TRBV27
len: 15
CDR3aa: CASSWGGGGAYGYTF